This T cell receptor beta chain was identified during a study of blood T cell repertoires in COVID-19. Profiled with immunoSEQ multiplex PCR; TCRdb holds only in-frame clones, not every one. This table holds some 360,000 clones, about 90% found once. The receptor was derived from a woman aged 55 to 70 with COVID-19, enrolled during active disease. The sequenced sample consisted of peripheral blood.

CDR3 in DNA: TGTGCCAGCAGCCAAGATTCGGGACTATGGGGCTACACCTTC. It yields the protein CASSQDSGLWGYTF. The chain uses TRBV3-1 (or the pseudogene TRBV3-2) and TRBJ1-2; maybe TRBD1 (5 bases). Trimming left V 0 bases short and J 8 bases short, with 13 bases between. The CDR3 sequence is 14 residues long. Per germline, CDR1 LGHDT and CDR2 YNNKEL (reference sequence).